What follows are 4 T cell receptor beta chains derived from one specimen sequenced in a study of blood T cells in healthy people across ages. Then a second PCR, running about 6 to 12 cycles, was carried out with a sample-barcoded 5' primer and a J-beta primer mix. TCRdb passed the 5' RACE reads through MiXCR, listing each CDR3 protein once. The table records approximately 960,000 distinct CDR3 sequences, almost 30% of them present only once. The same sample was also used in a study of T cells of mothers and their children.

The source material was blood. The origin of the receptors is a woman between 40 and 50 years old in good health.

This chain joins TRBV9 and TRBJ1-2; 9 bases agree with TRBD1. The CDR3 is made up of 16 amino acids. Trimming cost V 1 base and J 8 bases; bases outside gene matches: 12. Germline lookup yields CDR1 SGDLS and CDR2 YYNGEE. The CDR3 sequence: CASSVLPTETGGGYTF. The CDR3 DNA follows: TGTGCCAGCAGCGTACTACCCACAGAGACAGGGGGAGGCTACACCTTC.

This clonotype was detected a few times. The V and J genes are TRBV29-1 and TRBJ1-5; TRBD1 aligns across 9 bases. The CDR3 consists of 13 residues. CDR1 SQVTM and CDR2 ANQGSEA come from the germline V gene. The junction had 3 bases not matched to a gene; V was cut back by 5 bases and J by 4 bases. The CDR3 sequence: CSVQGQGNQPQHF. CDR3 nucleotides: TGCAGCGTTCAGGGACAGGGAAATCAGCCCCAGCATTTT.

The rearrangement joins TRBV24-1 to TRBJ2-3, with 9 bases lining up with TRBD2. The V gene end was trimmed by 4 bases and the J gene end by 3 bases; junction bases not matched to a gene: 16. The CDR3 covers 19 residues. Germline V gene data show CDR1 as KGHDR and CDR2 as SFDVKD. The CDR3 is CATSEAPGTSIIWTDTQYF. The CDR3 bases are TGTGCCACCAGTGAGGCGCCCGGGACTAGCATCATATGGACAGATACGCAGTATTTT.

This CDR3 reads CSVGREFGEQYF. CDR3 sequence (DNA): TGCAGCGTTGGAAGGGAATTTGGTGAGCAGTACTTC. The V call is TRBV29-1, the J call TRBJ2-7; unclear D gene. CDR1 and CDR2 from the germline V gene are SQVTM and ANQGSEA. V dropped 4 bases and J dropped 7 bases, with 14 bases sitting between them. The CDR3 spans 12 residues.